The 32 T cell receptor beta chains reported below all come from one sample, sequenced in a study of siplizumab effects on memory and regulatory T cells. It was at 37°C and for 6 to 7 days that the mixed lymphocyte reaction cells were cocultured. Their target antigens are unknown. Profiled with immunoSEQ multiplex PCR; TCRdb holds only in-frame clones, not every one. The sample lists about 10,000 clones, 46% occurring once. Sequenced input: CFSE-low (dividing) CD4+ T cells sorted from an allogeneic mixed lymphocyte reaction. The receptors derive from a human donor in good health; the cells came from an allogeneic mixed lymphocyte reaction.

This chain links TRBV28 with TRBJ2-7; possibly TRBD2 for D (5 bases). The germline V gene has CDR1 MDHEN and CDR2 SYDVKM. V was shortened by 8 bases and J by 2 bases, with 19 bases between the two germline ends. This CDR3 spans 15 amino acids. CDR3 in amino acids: CASSYLEIGAYEQYF. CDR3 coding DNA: TGTGCCAGCTCATATCTAGAAATCGGGGCCTACGAGCAGTACTTC.

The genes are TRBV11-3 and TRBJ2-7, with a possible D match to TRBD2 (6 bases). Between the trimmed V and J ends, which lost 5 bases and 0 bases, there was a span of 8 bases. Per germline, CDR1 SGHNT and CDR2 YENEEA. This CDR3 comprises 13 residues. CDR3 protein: CASSLGGSYEQYF. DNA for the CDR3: TGTGCCAGCAGCCTGGGGGGCTCCTACGAGCAGTACTTC.

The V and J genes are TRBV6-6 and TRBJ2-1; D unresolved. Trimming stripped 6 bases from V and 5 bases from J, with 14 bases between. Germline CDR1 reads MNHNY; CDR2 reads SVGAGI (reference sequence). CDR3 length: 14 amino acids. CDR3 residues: CASRRGRSDNEQFF. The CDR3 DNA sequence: TGTGCCAGCAGGCGCGGACGCTCAGACAATGAGCAGTTCTTC.

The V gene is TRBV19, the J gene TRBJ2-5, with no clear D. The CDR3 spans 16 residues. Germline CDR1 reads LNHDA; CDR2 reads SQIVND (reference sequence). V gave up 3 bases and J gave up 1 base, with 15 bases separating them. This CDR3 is CASSITLAARQETQYF. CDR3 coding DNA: TGTGCCAGTAGTATTACCCTCGCAGCCCGCCAAGAGACCCAGTACTTC.

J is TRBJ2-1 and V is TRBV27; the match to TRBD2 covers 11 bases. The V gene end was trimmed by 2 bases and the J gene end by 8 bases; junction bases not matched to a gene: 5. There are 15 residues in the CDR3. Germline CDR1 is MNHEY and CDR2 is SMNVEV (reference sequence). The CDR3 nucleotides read TGTGCCAGCAGTTTAGAACCTAGCGGGAGGTATGAGCAGTTCTTC. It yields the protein CASSLEPSGRYEQFF.

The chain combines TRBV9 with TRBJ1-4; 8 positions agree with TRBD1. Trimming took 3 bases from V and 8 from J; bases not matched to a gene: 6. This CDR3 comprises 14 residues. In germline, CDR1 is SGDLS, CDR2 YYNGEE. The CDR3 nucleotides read TGTGCCAGCAGCGCAGGACAGGGATGGGAAAAACTGTTTTTT. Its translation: CASSAGQGWEKLFF. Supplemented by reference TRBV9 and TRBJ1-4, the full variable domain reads DSGVTQTPKHLITATGQRVTLRCSPRSGDLSVYWYQQSLDQGLQFLIQYYNGEERAKGNILERFSAQQFPDLHSELNLSSLELGDSALYFCASSAGQGWEKLFFGSGTQLSVL.

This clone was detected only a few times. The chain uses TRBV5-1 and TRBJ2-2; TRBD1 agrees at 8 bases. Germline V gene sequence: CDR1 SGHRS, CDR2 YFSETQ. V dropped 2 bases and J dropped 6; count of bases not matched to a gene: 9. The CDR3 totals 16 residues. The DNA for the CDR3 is TGCGCCAGCAGCTTATGGACAGGGAGTGGTTCCGGGGAGCTGTTTTTT. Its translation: CASSLWTGSGSGELFF.

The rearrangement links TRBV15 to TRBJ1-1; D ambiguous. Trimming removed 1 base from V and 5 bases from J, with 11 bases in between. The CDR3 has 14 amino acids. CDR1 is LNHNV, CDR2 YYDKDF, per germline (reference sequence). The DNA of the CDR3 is TGTGCCACCAGCAGAGTCTCTGGGAGGACTGAAGCTTTCTTT. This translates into CATSRVSGRTEAFF.

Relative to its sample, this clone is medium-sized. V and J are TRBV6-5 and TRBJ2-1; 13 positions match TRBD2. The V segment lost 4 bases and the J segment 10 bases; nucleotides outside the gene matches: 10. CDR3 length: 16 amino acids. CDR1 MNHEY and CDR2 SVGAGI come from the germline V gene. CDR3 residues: CASSSPRTSGSREQFF. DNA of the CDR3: TGTGCCAGCAGTTCCCCCCGGACTAGCGGGAGTCGAGAGCAGTTCTTC.

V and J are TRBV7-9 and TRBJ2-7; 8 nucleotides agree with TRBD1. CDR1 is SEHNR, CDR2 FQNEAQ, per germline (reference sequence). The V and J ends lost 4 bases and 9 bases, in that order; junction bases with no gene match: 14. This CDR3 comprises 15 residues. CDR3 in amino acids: CASSSTDRVLRGQYF. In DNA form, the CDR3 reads TGTGCCAGCAGCTCGACGGACAGGGTATTACGAGGGCAGTACTTC.

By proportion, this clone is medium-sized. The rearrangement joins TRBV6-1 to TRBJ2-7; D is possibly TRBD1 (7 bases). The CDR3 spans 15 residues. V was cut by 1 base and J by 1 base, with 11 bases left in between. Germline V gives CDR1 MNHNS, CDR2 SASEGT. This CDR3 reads CASSEGAGQSYEQYF. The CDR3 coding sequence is TGTGCCAGCAGTGAAGGGGCGGGACAGTCCTACGAGCAGTACTTC.

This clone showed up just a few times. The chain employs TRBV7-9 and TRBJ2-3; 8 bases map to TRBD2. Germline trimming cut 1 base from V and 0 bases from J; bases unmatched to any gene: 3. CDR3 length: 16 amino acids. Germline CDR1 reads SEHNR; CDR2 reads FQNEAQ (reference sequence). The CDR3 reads CASSLGLAGSTDTQYF. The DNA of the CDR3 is TGTGCCAGCAGCTTAGGCCTAGCGGGCAGCACAGATACGCAGTATTTT.

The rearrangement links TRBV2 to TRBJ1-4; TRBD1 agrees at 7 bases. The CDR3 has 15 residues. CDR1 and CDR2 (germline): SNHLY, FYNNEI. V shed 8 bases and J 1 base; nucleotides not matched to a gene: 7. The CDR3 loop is CASGRQGGTNEKLFF. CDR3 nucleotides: TGTGCCAGCGGGCGACAGGGTGGAACTAATGAAAAACTGTTTTTT.

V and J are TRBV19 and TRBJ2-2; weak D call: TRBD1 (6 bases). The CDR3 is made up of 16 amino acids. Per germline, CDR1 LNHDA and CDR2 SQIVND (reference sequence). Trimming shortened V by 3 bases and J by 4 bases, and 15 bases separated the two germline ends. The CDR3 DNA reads TGTGCCAGTAGTATCCGGCAGGGGAGAATCACCGGGGAGCTGTTTTTT. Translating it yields CASSIRQGRITGELFF.

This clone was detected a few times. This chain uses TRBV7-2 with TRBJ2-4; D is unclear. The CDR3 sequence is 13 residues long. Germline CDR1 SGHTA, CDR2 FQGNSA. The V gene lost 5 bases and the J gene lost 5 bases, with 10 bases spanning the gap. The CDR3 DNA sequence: TGTGCCAGCAGCCACTACAACGAAAACATTCAGTACTTC. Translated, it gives CASSHYNENIQYF. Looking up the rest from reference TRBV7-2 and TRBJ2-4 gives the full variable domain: GAGVSQSPSNKVTEKGKDVELRCDPISGHTALYWYRQSLGQGLEFLIYFQGNSAPDKSGLPSDRFSAERTGGSVSTLTIQRTQQEDSAVYLCASSHYNENIQYFGAGTRLSVL.

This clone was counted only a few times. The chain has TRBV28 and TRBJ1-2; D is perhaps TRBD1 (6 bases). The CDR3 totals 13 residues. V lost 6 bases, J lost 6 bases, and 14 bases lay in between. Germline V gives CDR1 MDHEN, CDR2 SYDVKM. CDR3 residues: CASSPWSGDGYTF. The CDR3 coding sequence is TGTGCCAGCAGCCCCTGGTCAGGGGATGGCTACACCTTC.

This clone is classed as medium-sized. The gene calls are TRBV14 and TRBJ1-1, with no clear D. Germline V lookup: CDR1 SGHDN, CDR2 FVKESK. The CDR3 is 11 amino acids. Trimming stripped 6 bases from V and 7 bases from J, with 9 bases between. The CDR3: CASSLVLEAFF. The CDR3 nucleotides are TGTGCCAGCAGTCTTGTCCTTGAAGCTTTCTTT. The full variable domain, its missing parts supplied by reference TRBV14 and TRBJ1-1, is EAGVTQFPSHSVIEKGQTVTLRCDPISGHDNLYWYRRVMGKEIKFLLHFVKESKQDESGMPNNRFLAERTGGTYSTLKVQPAELEDSGVYFCASSLVLEAFFGQGTRLTVV.

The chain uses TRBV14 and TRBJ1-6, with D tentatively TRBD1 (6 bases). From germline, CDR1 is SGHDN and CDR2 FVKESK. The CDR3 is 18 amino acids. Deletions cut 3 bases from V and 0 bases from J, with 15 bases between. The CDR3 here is CASSQFQGPSSYNSPLHF. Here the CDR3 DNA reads TGTGCCAGCAGCCAGTTTCAGGGGCCGAGCTCCTATAATTCACCCCTCCACTTT. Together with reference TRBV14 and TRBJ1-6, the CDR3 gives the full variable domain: EAGVTQFPSHSVIEKGQTVTLRCDPISGHDNLYWYRRVMGKEIKFLLHFVKESKQDESGMPNNRFLAERTGGTYSTLKVQPAELEDSGVYFCASSQFQGPSSYNSPLHFGNGTRLTVT.

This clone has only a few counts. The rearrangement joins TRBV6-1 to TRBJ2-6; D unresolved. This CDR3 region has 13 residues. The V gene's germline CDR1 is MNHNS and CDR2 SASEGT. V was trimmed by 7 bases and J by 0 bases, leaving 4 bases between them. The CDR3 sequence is CASIHSGANVLTF. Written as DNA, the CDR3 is TGTGCCAGCATTCACTCTGGGGCCAACGTCCTGACTTTC.

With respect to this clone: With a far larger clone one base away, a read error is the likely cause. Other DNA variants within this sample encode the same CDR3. The DNA of the CDR3 is TGCGCCAGCAGCTTGGATCTATCTGGGGCCAACGTCCTGACTTTC. This encodes CASSLDLSGANVLTF. V gene TRBV5-4 combines with J gene TRBJ2-6; no clear D gene. The CDR3 has 15 residues. Germline values: CDR1 SGHNT, CDR2 YYREEE (reference sequence). The full variable domain, rest sourced from reference TRBV5-4 and TRBJ2-6, is ETGVTQSPTHLIKTRGQQVTLRCSSQSGHNTVSWYQQALGQGPQFIFQYYREEENGRGNFPPRFSGLQFPNYSSELNVNALELDDSALYLCASSLDLSGANVLTFGAGSRLTVL.

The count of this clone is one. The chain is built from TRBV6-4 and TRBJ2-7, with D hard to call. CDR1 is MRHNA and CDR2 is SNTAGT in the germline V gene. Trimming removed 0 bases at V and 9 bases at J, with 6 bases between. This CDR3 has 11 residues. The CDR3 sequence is CASSDSGPQYF. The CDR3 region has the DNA TGTGCCAGCAGTGACTCCGGGCCGCAGTACTTC.

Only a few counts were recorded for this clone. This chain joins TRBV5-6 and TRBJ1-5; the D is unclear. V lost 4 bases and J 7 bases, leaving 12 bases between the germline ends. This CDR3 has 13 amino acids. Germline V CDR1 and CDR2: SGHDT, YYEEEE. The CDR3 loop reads CASSLGRRQPQHF. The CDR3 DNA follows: TGTGCCAGCAGCCTGGGGAGACGACAGCCCCAGCATTTT.

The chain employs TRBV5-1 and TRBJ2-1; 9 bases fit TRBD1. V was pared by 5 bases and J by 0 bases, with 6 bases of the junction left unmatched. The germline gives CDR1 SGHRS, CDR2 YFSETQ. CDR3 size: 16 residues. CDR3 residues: CASRRPGQGSYNEQFF. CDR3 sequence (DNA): TGCGCCAGCAGACGACCGGGACAGGGCTCCTACAATGAGCAGTTCTTC.

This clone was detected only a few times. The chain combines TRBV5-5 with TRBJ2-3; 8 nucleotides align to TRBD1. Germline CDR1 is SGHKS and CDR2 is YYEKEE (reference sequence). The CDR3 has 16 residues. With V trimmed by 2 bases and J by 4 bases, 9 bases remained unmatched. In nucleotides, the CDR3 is TGTGCCAGCAGCTTCCCAGGGGGCGCGGGACCAGATACGCAGTATTTT. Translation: CASSFPGGAGPDTQYF.

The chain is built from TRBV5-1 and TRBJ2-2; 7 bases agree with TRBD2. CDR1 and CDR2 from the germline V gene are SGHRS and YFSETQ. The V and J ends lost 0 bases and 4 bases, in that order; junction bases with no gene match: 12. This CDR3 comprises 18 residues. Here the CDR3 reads CASSLAPSGGARTGELFF. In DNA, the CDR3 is TGCGCCAGCAGCTTGGCCCCTTCGGGGGGAGCCCGCACCGGGGAGCTGTTTTTT.

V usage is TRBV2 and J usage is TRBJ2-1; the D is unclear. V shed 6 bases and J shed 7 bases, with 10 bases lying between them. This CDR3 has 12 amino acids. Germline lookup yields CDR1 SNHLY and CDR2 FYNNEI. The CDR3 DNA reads TGTGCCAGCAGGGATAAGAGGAATGAGCAGTTCTTC. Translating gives CASRDKRNEQFF.

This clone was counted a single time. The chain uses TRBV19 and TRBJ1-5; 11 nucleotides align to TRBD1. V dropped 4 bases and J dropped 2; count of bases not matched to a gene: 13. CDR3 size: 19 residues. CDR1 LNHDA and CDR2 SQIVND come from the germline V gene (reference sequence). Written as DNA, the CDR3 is TGTGCCAGTAGTACTCTAGGACAGGGGGCGAAGAGGGGCAATCAGCCCCAGCATTTT. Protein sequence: CASSTLGQGAKRGNQPQHF. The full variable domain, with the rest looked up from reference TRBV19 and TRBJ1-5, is DGGITQSPKYLFRKEGQNVTLSCEQNLNHDAMYWYRQDPGQGLRLIYYSQIVNDFQKGDIAEGYSVSREKKESFPLTVTSAQKNPTAFYLCASSTLGQGAKRGNQPQHFGDGTRLSIL.

The CDR3 spells CASSPKGGEAFF. The CDR3 DNA sequence: TGTGCCAGCAGCCCGAAGGGAGGTGAAGCTTTCTTT. This chain links TRBV9 with TRBJ1-1; no reliable D call. CDR3 size: 12 residues. V lost 4 bases to trimming and J lost 7 bases, with 11 bases between them. Germline CDR1 is SGDLS and CDR2 is YYNGEE.

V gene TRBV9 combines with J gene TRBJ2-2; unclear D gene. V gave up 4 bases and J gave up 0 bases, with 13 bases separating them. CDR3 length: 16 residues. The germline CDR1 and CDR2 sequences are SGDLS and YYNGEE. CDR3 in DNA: TGTGCCAGCAGCCTCCAACCAGCATCGAACACCGGGGAGCTGTTTTTT. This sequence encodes CASSLQPASNTGELFF.

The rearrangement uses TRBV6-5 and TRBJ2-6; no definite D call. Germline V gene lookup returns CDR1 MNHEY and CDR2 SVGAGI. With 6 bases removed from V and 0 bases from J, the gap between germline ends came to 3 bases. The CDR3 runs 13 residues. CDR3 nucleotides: TGTGCCAGCAGAAACTCTGGGGCCAACGTCCTGACTTTC. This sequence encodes CASRNSGANVLTF.

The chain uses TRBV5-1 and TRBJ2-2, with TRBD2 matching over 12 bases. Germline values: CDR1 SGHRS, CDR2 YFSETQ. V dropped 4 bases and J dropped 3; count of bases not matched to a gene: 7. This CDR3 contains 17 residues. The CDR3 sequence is CASSLRTSGTHTGELFF. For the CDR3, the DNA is TGCGCCAGCAGCCTACGGACTAGCGGGACTCACACCGGGGAGCTGTTTTTT.

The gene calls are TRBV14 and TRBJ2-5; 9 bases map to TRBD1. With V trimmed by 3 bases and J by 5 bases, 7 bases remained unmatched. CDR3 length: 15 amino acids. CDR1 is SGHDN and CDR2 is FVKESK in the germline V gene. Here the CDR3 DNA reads TGTGCCAGCAGCCACCAGGGGACAGGGTTCGAGACCCAGTACTTC. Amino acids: CASSHQGTGFETQYF.